A single sample gave rise to the 21 T cell receptor beta chains below, sequenced in a study of T cell responses to AZD1222 COVID-19 vaccine. Sequenced by immunoSEQ multiplex PCR; TCRdb stores in-frame clones only, minus some. The sample lists about 130,000 clones; 80% to 90% were seen once. This specimen consisted of peripheral blood, obtained on day 0 of AZD1222 vaccination. The receptors stem from an adult in good health.

V and J are TRBV3-1 (or the pseudogene TRBV3-2) and TRBJ1-1; weak D call: TRBD1 (6 bases). Germline V lookup: CDR1 LGHDT, CDR2 YNNKEL (reference sequence). With 3 bases removed from V and 1 base from J, the gap between germline ends came to 12 bases. CDR3 length: 15 residues. CDR3 in DNA: TGTGCCAGCAGCCAGGGGGGCATGGAGAACACTGAAGCTTTCTTT. It specifies CASSQGGMENTEAFF.

The chain couples TRBV19 to TRBJ2-3; D could derive from TRBD1 or TRBD2 (5 bases each). The ends were cut back, 7 bases at V and 7 bases at J, with 18 bases in the middle. Germline V lookup: CDR1 LNHDA, CDR2 SQIVND (reference sequence). The CDR3 has 14 amino acids. The CDR3 DNA is TGTGCCAGTAATCGTGGGGGTCTGGGGAATACGCAGTATTTT. This codes for CASNRGGLGNTQYF.

The V call is TRBV7-6, the J call TRBJ2-5; D might be TRBD2 (5 bases). Trimming removed 0 bases at V and 1 base at J, with 12 bases between. The germline gives CDR1 SGHVS, CDR2 FNYEAQ. This CDR3 contains 16 residues. CDR3 bases: TGTGCCAGCAGCTTAGCGTCCGCGGGTGCCCAAGAGACCCAGTACTTC. Translation gives CASSLASAGAQETQYF.

This sequence joins TRBV24-1 and TRBJ1-4, with 10 bases aligning to TRBD1. V lost 3 bases and J lost 5; bases outside the gene matches: 2. Germline CDR1 is KGHDR and CDR2 is SFDVKD. The CDR3 contains 15 residues. CDR3 amino acids: CATSDPGQGNEKLFF. CDR3 DNA sequence: TGTGCCACCAGTGATCCGGGACAGGGGAATGAAAAACTGTTTTTT.

The gene calls are TRBV9 and TRBJ2-1; weak D call: TRBD2 (5 bases). Per the germline V gene, CDR1 is SGDLS and CDR2 is YYNGEE. Trimming removed 1 base at V and 4 bases at J, with 12 bases between. This CDR3 is 15 amino acids long. The CDR3 is CASSVSGLGYNEQFF. The CDR3 region has the DNA TGTGCCAGCAGCGTAAGTGGACTGGGTTACAATGAGCAGTTCTTC.

This clone appeared a few times. The chain joins TRBV3-1 (or the pseudogene TRBV3-2) to TRBJ2-7, with D tentatively TRBD1 (6 bases). The CDR3 has 13 residues. Per germline, CDR1 LGHDT and CDR2 YNNKEL (reference sequence). V lost 4 bases and J 5 bases, leaving 12 bases between the germline ends. CDR3 sequence (DNA): TGTGCCAGCAGCCTACAGGGTAGAAACGAGCAGTACTTC. Translation gives CASSLQGRNEQYF.

V is TRBV7-3 and J is TRBJ2-3, with TRBD2 matching over 8 bases. Germline assignment: CDR1 SGHTA and CDR2 FQGTGA. This CDR3 spans 15 amino acids. J lost 4 bases, V lost 1 base, and 4 bases had no gene match. The CDR3 bases are TGTGCCAGCAGCTTAAGTGGGACTAGGCCAGATACGCAGTATTTT. Translation: CASSLSGTRPDTQYF.

The chain employs TRBV13 and TRBJ1-1; tentatively, D is TRBD1 (6 bases). Deletions cut 5 bases from V and 4 bases from J, with 14 bases between. This CDR3 is built from 14 residues. Per germline, CDR1 PRHDT and CDR2 FYEKMQ (reference sequence). This CDR3 reads CASSPVNRATEAFF. As DNA, the CDR3 is TGTGCCAGCAGCCCCGTGAACAGGGCCACTGAAGCTTTCTTT. The entire variable domain, with the rest obtained from reference TRBV13 and TRBJ1-1, is as follows: AAGVIQSPRHLIKEKRETATLKCYPIPRHDTVYWYQQGPGQDPQFLISFYEKMQSDKGSIPDRFSAQQFSDYHSELNMSSLELGDSALYFCASSPVNRATEAFFGQGTRLTVV.

J is TRBJ1-3 and V is TRBV7-9; 7 nucleotides match TRBD1. The CDR3 contains 16 residues. V was clipped by 4 bases and J by 3 bases; unmatched bases: 9. Germline V CDR1 and CDR2: SEHNR, FQNEAQ (reference sequence). This CDR3 reads CASSSQDRSYGNTIYF. The CDR3 nucleotides read TGTGCCAGCAGCTCACAGGACAGGTCGTATGGAAACACCATATATTTT.

V and J are TRBV9 and TRBJ1-2, with a weak D call TRBD1 (6 bases). The CDR3 contains 12 residues. V was clipped by 3 bases and J by 6 bases, with 9 bases between them. Germline CDR1 reads SGDLS; CDR2 reads YYNGEE. CDR3 nucleotide sequence: TGTGCCAGCAGCGGCCACAGGGATGGCTACACCTTC. The encoded protein is CASSGHRDGYTF.

CDR3 in DNA: TGTGCCAGCAGCCAGCTAGGACAGGGAACCTACAATGAGCAGTTCTTC. This encodes CASSQLGQGTYNEQFF. The rearrangement links TRBV4-2 to TRBJ2-1; 8 nucleotides line up with TRBD1. J lost 2 bases, V lost 3 bases, and 6 bases had no gene match. The germline CDR1 and CDR2 sequences are LGHNA and YNFKEQ. CDR3 size: 16 residues.

The chain joins TRBV30 to TRBJ1-1, with a weak D call TRBD1 (5 bases). The CDR3 consists of 13 residues. Germline V gene sequence: CDR1 GTSNPN, CDR2 SVGIG (reference sequence). The V end lost 2 bases, the J end lost 5 bases, and 12 bases lay between the germline ends. CDR3: CAWSKGAETEAFF. The CDR3 nucleotides read TGTGCCTGGAGTAAAGGGGCAGAAACTGAAGCTTTCTTT.

The chain links TRBV27 to TRBJ2-2; 7 positions agree with TRBD1. This CDR3 spans 17 amino acids. From germline, CDR1 is MNHEY and CDR2 SMNVEV (reference sequence). Trimming removed 8 bases from V and 6 bases from J; junction bases left unmatched: 18. The chain's CDR3 is CASALEPTGWISGELFF. Written as DNA, the CDR3 is TGTGCCAGCGCCTTGGAACCGACAGGGTGGATTTCCGGGGAGCTGTTTTTT.

The chain links TRBV28 to TRBJ1-2, with a tentative D call TRBD1 (5 bases). Germline-derived CDR1 and CDR2 are MDHEN and SYDVKM. The CDR3 runs 14 residues. Trimming shortened V by 0 bases and J by 0 bases, and 5 bases separated the two germline ends. CDR3 in amino acids: CASSLWGANYGYTF. Here the CDR3 DNA reads TGTGCCAGCAGTTTATGGGGGGCTAACTATGGCTACACCTTC.

This sequence joins TRBV27 and TRBJ2-7, with no clear D. CDR3 size: 14 residues. The germline V and J ends were trimmed by 1 base and 0 bases, with 7 bases remaining between them. Germline values: CDR1 MNHEY, CDR2 SMNVEV (reference sequence). The CDR3 coding sequence is TGTGCCAGCAGTTTATTGAGAGGCTCCTACGAGCAGTACTTC. Translating gives CASSLLRGSYEQYF.

The chain is built from TRBV30 and TRBJ2-7, with a tentative D call TRBD1 (5 bases). The CDR3 is made up of 11 amino acids. The germline V gene encodes CDR1 GTSNPN and CDR2 SVGIG (reference sequence). V was pared by 5 bases and J by 1 base, with 6 bases between. DNA for the CDR3: TGTGCCTGGGACAGATCCTACGAGCAGTACTTC. Its protein product is CAWDRSYEQYF.

This rearrangement joins TRBV10-3 to TRBJ2-3, with TRBD1 matching 10 bases. The CDR3 sequence is 16 residues long. The J segment lost 1 base and the V segment lost 2 bases, leaving 3 bases of the junction unmatched. The germline V gene encodes CDR1 ENHRY and CDR2 SYGVKD. CDR3 sequence (DNA): TGTGCCATCAGTGAGCGACAGGGGGCAGGCACAGATACGCAGTATTTT. Translation: CAISERQGAGTDTQYF.

This rearrangement joins TRBV4-3 to TRBJ2-5, with a tentative D call TRBD2 (6 bases). The V gene lost 0 bases and the J gene lost 4 bases, with 15 bases spanning the gap. Germline CDR1 reads LGHNA; CDR2 reads YSLEER. This CDR3 spans 16 amino acids. The CDR3 spells CASSQDWRGGGETQYF. The CDR3 DNA is TGCGCCAGCAGCCAAGATTGGCGGGGTGGGGGAGAGACCCAGTACTTC.

This clone was counted once. The chain couples TRBV25-1 to TRBJ1-3; D remains unclear. The length of the CDR3 is 15 residues. V dropped 2 bases and J dropped 9 bases, with 17 bases sitting between them. Germline values: CDR1 MGHDK, CDR2 SYGVNS. CDR3: CASSEKDTPTATIYF. CDR3 coding DNA: TGTGCCAGCAGTGAAAAAGACACACCCACTGCCACCATATATTTT.

The chain links TRBV28 to TRBJ1-4; D is unclear. Germline lookup yields CDR1 MDHEN and CDR2 SYDVKM. V lost 4 bases, J lost 6 bases, and 15 bases lay in between. The CDR3 runs 15 residues. The CDR3 sequence: CASSSPRGGHEKLFF. DNA for the CDR3: TGTGCCAGCAGTTCCCCCCGGGGAGGTCATGAAAAACTGTTTTTT.

This clone has just one count. This sequence joins TRBV6-2 or TRBV6-3 and TRBJ2-5; a weak D match, TRBD1 (5 bases). The V gene's germline CDR1 is MNHEY and CDR2 SVGEGT. This CDR3 contains 13 residues. V was pared by 5 bases and J by 7 bases, with 14 bases between. This chain's CDR3 is CASSGQAQGTQYF. The CDR3 nucleotides are TGTGCCAGCAGTGGCCAGGCGCAGGGGACCCAGTACTTC.